These 7 T cell receptor beta chains came from one sample sequenced in a study of T cell repertoires in cytomegalovirus infection. Using its own MiXCR run on the reads, TCRdb lists one record per CDR3 protein. The sample shows hundreds of thousands of distinct CDR3 sequences, around a third of them seen only once. No antigen is known for these receptors. This specimen was cultured PBMCs, taken from culture after CMV antigen stimulation. All receptors come from a human donor in good health (CMV status not recorded). Some clones in this sample may be carry-over from other donors' samples.

The sample holds many counts of this clonotype. The V gene is TRBV7-2, the J gene TRBJ1-5; D uncertain. With 5 bases removed from V and 8 bases from J, the gap between germline ends came to 19 bases. Germline assignment: CDR1 SGHTA and CDR2 FQGNSA. This CDR3 is built from 15 residues. The CDR3 DNA sequence: TGTGCCAGCAGCCCTACCCGGAGCAGGTCGGAGCCCCAGCATTTT. The encoded protein is CASSPTRSRSEPQHF.

This clonotype has a count of ten or more. V is TRBV7-6 and J is TRBJ2-1, with D possibly being TRBD2 (5 bases). Germline assignment: CDR1 SGHVS and CDR2 FNYEAQ. This CDR3 has 18 residues. The V gene lost 5 bases and the J gene lost 0 bases, with 20 bases spanning the gap. The DNA of the CDR3 is TGTGCCAGCAGCCCCCCTTTTACAGCGGATACCTCCTACAATGAGCAGTTCTTC. This encodes CASSPPFTADTSYNEQFF. Supplemented by reference TRBV7-6 and TRBJ2-1, the full variable domain reads GAGVSQSPRYKVTKRGQDVALRCDPISGHVSLYWYRQALGQGPEFLTYFNYEAQQDKSGLPNDRFSAERPEGSISTLTIQRTEQRDSAMYRCASSPPFTADTSYNEQFFGPGTRLTVL.

The rearrangement joins TRBV12-3 or TRBV12-4 to TRBJ2-7; 12 nucleotides match TRBD2. The CDR3 contains 15 residues. With 5 bases clipped from V and 7 bases from J, the junction kept 9 bases outside the gene matches. The DNA for the CDR3 is TGTGCCAGCAGTCTGCTAGCGGGAGGGCCCGATGAGCAGTACTTC. Amino acids: CASSLLAGGPDEQYF.

This chain joins TRBV7-2 and TRBJ2-1; the D is unclear. Trimming cost V 1 base and J 9 bases, with 7 bases left between them. The CDR3 length is 12 residues. Germline CDR1 reads SGHTA; CDR2 reads FQGNSA. CDR3 region: CASSLGGFEQFF. In DNA form, the CDR3 reads TGTGCCAGCAGCTTAGGGGGATTTGAGCAGTTCTTC.

The chain couples TRBV30 to TRBJ1-3; 8 bases agree with TRBD1. The junction had 6 bases not matched to a gene; V was cut back by 0 bases and J by 5 bases. Germline V gives CDR1 GTSNPN, CDR2 SVGIG (reference sequence). The CDR3 contains 15 residues. CDR3 sequence reads: CAWSVEAGGRNTIYF. CDR3 bases: TGTGCCTGGAGTGTAGAGGCAGGGGGCCGAAACACCATATATTTT.

V is TRBV7-9 and J is TRBJ1-2; a possible D gene is TRBD1 (6 bases). The germline gives CDR1 SEHNR, CDR2 FQNEAQ (reference sequence). Trimming took 5 bases from V and 3 from J, leaving 19 bases between them. CDR3 size: 16 residues. The CDR3 loop reads CASSPTWSGGDYGYTF. DNA for the CDR3: TGTGCCAGCAGCCCCACCTGGTCCGGGGGCGACTATGGCTACACCTTC. The complete variable domain, with remaining parts taken from reference TRBV7-9 and TRBJ1-2, reads DTGVSQNPRHKITKRGQNVTFRCDPISEHNRLYWYRQTLGQGPEFLTYFQNEAQLEKSRLLSDRFSAERPKGSFSTLEIQRTEQGDSAMYLCASSPTWSGGDYGYTFGSGTRLTVV.

This clonotype came up a few times. The chain joins TRBV20-1 to TRBJ2-3; the match to TRBD2 covers 11 bases. Germline CDR1 DFQATT, CDR2 SNEGSKA (reference sequence). CDR3 length: 17 amino acids. V gave up 0 bases and J gave up 4 bases; unmatched junction bases: 9. This CDR3 is CSARDLLTSGAADTQYF. Here the CDR3 DNA reads TGCAGTGCTAGAGACCTCCTGACTAGCGGGGCCGCAGATACGCAGTATTTT.